This TCR beta chain was sequenced during a study of control samples from healthy donors and cancer patients. Using immunoSEQ multiplex PCR, the repertoire was profiled, and TCRdb retains in-frame clones only, with some absent. This repertoire shows around 100,000 clones, less than 90% found once; its top ten account for approximately 20%. There are 19 residues in the CDR3. Germline trimming cut 7 bases from V and 3 bases from J; bases unmatched to any gene: 21. Germline V gives CDR1 SGHTA, CDR2 FQGNSA. This chain connects TRBV7-2 to TRBJ1-1; the match to TRBD1 covers 9 bases. The origin of this receptor is a woman between 45 and 65 years old in good health. The sequencing sample was made of blood. The CDR3 is CASTHYALSTGGRDTEAFF. CDR3 coding DNA: TGTGCCAGCACACACTACGCCTTATCAACAGGGGGCAGAGACACTGAAGCTTTCTTT. Based on the CDR3 plus reference TRBV7-2 and TRBJ1-1, the full variable domain is GAGVSQSPSNKVTEKGKDVELRCDPISGHTALYWYRQSLGQGLEFLIYFQGNSAPDKSGLPSDRFSAERTGGSVSTLTIQRTQQEDSAVYLCASTHYALSTGGRDTEAFFGQGTRLTVV.